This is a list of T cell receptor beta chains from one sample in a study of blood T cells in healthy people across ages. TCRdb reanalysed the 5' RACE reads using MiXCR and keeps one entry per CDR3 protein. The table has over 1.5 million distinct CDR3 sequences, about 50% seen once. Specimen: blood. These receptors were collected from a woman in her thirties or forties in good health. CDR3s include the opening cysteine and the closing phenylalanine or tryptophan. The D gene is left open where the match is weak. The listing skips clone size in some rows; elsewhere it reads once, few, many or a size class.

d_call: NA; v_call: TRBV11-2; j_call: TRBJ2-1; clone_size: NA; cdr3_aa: CASSLGSGLSYNEQFF; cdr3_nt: TGTGCCAGCAGCTTAGGTTCTGGATTGTCCTACAATGAGCAGTTCTTC
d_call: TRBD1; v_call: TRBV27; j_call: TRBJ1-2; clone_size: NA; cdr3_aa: CASSYRTGLNYGYTF; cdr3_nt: TGTGCCAGCAGTTACCGGACAGGTCTTAACTATGGCTACACCTTC
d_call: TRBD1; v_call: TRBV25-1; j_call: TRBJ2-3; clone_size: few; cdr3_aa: CASSGLEPGQGPDTQYF; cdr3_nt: TGTGCCAGCAGTGGGTTAGAACCGGGACAGGGACCAGATACGCAGTATTTT
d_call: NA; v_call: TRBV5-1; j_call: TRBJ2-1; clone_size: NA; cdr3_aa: CASSAAGLANEQFF; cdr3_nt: TGCGCCAGCAGCGCGGCGGGTCTAGCGAATGAGCAGTTCTTC
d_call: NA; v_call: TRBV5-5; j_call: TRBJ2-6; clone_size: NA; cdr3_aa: CASSLVQDQWRANVLTF; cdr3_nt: TGTGCCAGCAGCTTGGTCCAGGACCAATGGAGGGCCAACGTCCTGACTTTC
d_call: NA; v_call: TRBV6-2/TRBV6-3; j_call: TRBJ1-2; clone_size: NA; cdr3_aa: CASTSHGLIYGYTF; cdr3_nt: TGTGCCAGCACCTCCCATGGACTAATCTATGGCTACACCTTC
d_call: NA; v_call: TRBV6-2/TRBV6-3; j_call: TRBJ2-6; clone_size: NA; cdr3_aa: CASTTSPSGANVLTF; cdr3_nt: TGTGCCAGCACTACATCTCCCTCTGGGGCCAACGTCCTGACTTTC
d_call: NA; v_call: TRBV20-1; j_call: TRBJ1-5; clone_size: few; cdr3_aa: CSARLGSYNQPQHF; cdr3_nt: TGCAGTGCCCGATTAGGCAGTTACAATCAGCCCCAGCATTTT
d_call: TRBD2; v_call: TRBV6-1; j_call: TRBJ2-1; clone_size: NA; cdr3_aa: CASSEGTAGDPYNEQFF; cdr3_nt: TGTGCCAGCAGTGAAGGAACAGCGGGGGATCCCTACAATGAGCAGTTCTTC
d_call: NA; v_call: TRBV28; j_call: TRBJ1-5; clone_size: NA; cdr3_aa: CASSAGTSKPQHF; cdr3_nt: TGTGCCAGCAGCGCTGGGACGTCGAAGCCCCAGCATTTT
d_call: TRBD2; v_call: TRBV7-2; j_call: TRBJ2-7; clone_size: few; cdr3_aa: CASSYSGGAGEQYF; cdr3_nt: TGTGCCAGCAGCTATAGCGGGGGGGCTGGCGAGCAGTACTTC
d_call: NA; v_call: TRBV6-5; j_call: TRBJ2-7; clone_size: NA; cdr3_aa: CASSYSGLVSFYEQYF; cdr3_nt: TGTGCCAGCAGTTACTCAGGATTGGTCAGCTTCTACGAGCAGTACTTC
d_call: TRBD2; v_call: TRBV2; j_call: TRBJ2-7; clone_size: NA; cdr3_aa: CATQRLAGDTYEQYF; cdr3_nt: TGTGCCACCCAACGTCTAGCGGGGGACACCTACGAGCAGTACTTC
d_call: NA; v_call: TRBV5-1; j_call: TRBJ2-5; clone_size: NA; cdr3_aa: CASSLAAMGRETQYF; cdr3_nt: TGCGCCAGCAGCTTGGCCGCGATGGGGAGAGAGACCCAGTACTTC
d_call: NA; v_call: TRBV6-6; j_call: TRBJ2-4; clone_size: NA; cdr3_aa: CATCLAGVGETQYF; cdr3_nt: TGTGCCACTTGCTTGGCGGGTGTAGGAGAGACCCAGTATTTC
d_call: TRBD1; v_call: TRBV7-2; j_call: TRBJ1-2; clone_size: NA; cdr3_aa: CASSKRRQGEGYGYTF; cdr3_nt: TGTGCCAGCAGCAAACGACGACAGGGGGAAGGCTATGGCTACACCTTC
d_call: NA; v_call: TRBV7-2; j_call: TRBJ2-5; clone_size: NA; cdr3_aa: CASSPVNQETQYF; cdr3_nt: TGTGCCAGCAGCCCAGTGAATCAGGAGACCCAGTACTTC
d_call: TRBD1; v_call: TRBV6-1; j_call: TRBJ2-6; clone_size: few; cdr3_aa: CASNEQGASGANVLTF; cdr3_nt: TGTGCCAGCAATGAACAGGGGGCTTCTGGGGCCAACGTCCTGACTTTC
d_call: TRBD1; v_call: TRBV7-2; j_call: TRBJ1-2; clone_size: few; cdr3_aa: CASSLKSQGGAGYTF; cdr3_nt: TGTGCCAGCAGCTTAAAATCCCAGGGGGGGGCTGGCTACACCTTC
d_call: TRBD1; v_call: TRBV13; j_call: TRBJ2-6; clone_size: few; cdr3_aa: CASSKQGALGANVLTF; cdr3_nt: TGTGCCAGCAGCAAACAGGGGGCGCTCGGGGCCAACGTCCTGACTTTC
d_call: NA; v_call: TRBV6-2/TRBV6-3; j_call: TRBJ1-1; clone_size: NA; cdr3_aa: CASRDDGNTEAFF; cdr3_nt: TGTGCCAGCAGAGATGACGGAAACACTGAAGCTTTCTTT
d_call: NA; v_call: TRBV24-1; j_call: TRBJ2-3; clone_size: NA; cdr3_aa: CATSGAPRGAGSTDTQYF; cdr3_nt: TGTGCCACCAGTGGGGCGCCGAGGGGGGCTGGATCCACAGATACGCAGTATTTT
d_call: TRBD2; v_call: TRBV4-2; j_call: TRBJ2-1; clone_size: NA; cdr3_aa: CASSQDWRGNYNEQFF; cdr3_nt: TGTGCCAGCAGCCAAGACTGGCGGGGGAACTACAATGAGCAGTTCTTC
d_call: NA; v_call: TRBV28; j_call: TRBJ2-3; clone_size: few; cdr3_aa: CASSQTTSRTDTQYF; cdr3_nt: TGTGCCAGCAGTCAAACTACATCCCGCACAGATACGCAGTATTTT
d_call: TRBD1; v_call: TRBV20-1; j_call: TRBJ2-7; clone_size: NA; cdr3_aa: CSVTTPGGQAYEQYF; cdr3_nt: TGCAGTGTCACCACCCCAGGGGGCCAGGCCTACGAGCAGTACTTC
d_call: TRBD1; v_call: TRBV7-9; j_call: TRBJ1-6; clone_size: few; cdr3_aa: CASSFPGQHSPLHF; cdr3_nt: TGTGCCAGCAGCTTCCCGGGACAGCATTCACCCCTCCACTTT
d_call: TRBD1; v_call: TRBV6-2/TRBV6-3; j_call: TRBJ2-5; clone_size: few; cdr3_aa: CASTRGQLETQYF; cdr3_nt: TGTGCCAGCACGAGGGGGCAACTAGAGACCCAGTACTTC
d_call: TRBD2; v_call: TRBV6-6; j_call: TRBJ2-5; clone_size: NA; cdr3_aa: CASDLTSGQETQYF; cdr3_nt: TGTGCCAGCGACTTGACTAGCGGCCAAGAGACCCAGTACTTC
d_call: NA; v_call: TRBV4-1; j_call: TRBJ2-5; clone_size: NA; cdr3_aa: CASSQGGRGLAEGTQYF; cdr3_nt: TGCGCCAGCAGCCAAGGAGGTCGCGGGTTAGCGGAAGGGACCCAGTACTTC
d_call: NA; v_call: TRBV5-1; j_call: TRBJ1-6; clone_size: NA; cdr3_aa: CASSPRDTDNSPLHF; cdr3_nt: TGCGCCAGCAGCCCCCGGGACACGGATAATTCACCCCTCCACTTT
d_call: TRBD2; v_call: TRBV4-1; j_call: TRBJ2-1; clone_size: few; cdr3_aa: CASSQDPPWGLAGLNEQFF; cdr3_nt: TGCGCCAGCAGCCAAGACCCTCCCTGGGGACTAGCGGGTTTGAATGAGCAGTTCTTC
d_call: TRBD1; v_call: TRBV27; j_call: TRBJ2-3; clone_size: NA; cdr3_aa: CASNRQGRTDTQYF; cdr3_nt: TGTGCCAGCAACAGACAGGGTCGCACAGATACGCAGTATTTT
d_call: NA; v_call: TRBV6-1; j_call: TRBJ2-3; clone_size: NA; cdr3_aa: CASSQLTAASTDTQYF; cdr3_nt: TGTGCCAGCAGTCAATTGACAGCCGCTAGCACAGATACGCAGTATTTT
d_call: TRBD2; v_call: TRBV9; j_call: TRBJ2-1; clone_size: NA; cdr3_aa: CASSVDGGGAVYNEQFF; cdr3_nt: TGTGCCAGCAGCGTGGATGGCGGGGGGGCTGTCTACAATGAGCAGTTCTTC
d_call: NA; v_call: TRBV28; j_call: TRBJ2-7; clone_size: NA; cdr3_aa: CASIFRSSYEQYF; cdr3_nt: TGTGCCAGCATTTTCAGGAGTTCCTACGAGCAGTACTTC
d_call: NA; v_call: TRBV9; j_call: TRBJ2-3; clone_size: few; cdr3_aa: CASSAPGPTTDTQYF; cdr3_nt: TGTGCCAGCAGCGCGCCGGGACCCACCACAGATACGCAGTATTTT
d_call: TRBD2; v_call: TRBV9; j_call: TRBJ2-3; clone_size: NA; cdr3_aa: CASSVDPSGGAKDTQYF; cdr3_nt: TGTGCCAGCAGCGTAGATCCCAGCGGGGGGGCTAAAGATACGCAGTATTTT
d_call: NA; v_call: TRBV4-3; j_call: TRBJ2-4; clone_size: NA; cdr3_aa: CASSQDPLVKYF; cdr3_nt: TGCGCCAGCAGCCAAGATCCCCTTGTGAAGTACTTC
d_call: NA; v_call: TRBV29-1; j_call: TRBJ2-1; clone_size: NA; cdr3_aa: CSVDGLPLNNEQFF; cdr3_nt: TGCAGCGTTGATGGCCTCCCCCTAAACAATGAGCAGTTCTTC
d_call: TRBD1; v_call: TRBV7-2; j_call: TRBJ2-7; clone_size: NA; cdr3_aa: CASSTGTGDGEQYF; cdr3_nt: TGTGCCAGCAGCACAGGGACAGGGGATGGCGAGCAGTACTTC
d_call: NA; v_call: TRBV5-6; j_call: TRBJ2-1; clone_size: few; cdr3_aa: CASSFGRVDNEQFF; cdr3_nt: TGTGCCAGCAGCTTTGGCAGGGTGGACAATGAGCAGTTCTTC
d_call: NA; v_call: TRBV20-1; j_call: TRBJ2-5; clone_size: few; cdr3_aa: CSASTEIQETQYF; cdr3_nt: TGCAGTGCTAGTACGGAGATCCAAGAGACCCAGTACTTC
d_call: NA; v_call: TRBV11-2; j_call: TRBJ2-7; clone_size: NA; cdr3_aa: CASSASPNYEQYF; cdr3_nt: TGTGCCAGCAGCGCAAGCCCCAACTACGAGCAGTACTTC
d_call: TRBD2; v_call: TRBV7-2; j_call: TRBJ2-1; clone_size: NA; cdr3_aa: CAGSLVPGLAGGPGEQFF; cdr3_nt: TGTGCCGGCAGCTTAGTTCCTGGCCTAGCGGGGGGGCCAGGTGAGCAGTTCTTC
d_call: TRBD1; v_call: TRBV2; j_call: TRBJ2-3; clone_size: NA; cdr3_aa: CASIPTGVGDTQYF; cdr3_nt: TGTGCCAGCATTCCGACAGGGGTTGGGGATACGCAGTATTTT
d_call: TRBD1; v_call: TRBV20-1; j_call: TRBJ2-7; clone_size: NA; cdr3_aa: CSARSRTGSYEQYF; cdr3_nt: TGCAGTGCTAGAAGCCGGACAGGGTCCTACGAGCAGTACTTC
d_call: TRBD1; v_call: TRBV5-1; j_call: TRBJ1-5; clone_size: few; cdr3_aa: CASSLDGRGDQPQHF; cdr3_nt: TGCGCCAGCAGCTTGGATGGCAGGGGGGATCAGCCCCAGCATTTT
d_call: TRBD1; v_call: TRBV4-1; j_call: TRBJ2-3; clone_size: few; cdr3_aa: CASSQKGGQRPTDTQYF; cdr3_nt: TGCGCCAGCAGCCAAAAAGGGGGACAGCGTCCCACAGATACGCAGTATTTT
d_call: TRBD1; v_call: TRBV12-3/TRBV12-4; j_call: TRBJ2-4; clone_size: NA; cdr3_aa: CASRPSDRGLAKNIQYF; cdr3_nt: TGTGCCAGCAGACCTAGCGACAGGGGACTAGCCAAAAACATTCAGTACTTC
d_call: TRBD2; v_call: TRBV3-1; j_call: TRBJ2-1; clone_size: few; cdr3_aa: CASSQEHSGNEQFF; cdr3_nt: TGTGCCAGCAGCCAAGAACATAGCGGGAATGAGCAGTTCTTC
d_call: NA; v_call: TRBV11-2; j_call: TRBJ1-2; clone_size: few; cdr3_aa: CASSLGQAYDVYTF; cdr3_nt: TGTGCCAGCAGCTTAGGACAGGCCTATGATGTCTACACCTTC
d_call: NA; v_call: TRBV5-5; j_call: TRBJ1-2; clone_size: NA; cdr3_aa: CASSLETGTTGYGYTF; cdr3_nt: TGTGCCAGCAGCTTGGAAACCGGGACCACGGGCTATGGCTACACCTTC
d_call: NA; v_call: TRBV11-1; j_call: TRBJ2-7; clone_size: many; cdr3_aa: CASSFHGQRDYEQYF; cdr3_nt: TGTGCCAGCAGCTTTCACGGCCAGCGTGACTACGAGCAGTACTTC
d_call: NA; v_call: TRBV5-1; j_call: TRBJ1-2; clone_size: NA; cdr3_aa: CASSLEGIDGYTF; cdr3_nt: TGCGCCAGCAGCTTGGAGGGGATAGATGGCTACACCTTC
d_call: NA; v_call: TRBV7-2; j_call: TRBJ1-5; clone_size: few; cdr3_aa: CASSSDRLRGQPQHF; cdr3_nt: TGTGCCAGCAGCTCCGACCGGCTGAGAGGTCAGCCCCAGCATTTT
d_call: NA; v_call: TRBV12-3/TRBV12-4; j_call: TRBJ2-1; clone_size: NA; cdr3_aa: CASSLLGRGRSGYNEQFF; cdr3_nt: TGTGCCAGCAGTTTATTGGGTCGAGGACGATCAGGTTACAATGAGCAGTTCTTC